The clone carrying this T cell receptor beta chain occurred a few times. The target antigen is unknown. CDR3 length: 15 amino acids. Unmatched junction bases numbered 7, after V lost 0 bases and J lost 10 bases. The germline CDR1 and CDR2 sequences are LNHNV and YYDKDF (reference sequence). Stable Graves' hyperthyroidism meant no ophthalmopathy progression within 18 months. Diagnosing involved the use of clinical symptoms, serum thyroxine and TRAb, thyroid ultrasound and orbital computed tomography. This specimen comes from a study of T cells in Graves' hyperthyroidism and ophthalmopathy. Broader study findings: Model-based prediction identified ophthalmopathy a median around 6.5 months prior to its onset. Peripheral blood also featured most of the thyroid clonotypes expanded above 0.001.

TCR beta CDR3 sequences were amplified from RNA transcripts. With the HTBI primer set, the TCR CDR3 went through a first round of RT-PCR. TCRdb re-analysed the multiplex PCR reads in MiXCR, keeping a single row per CDR3 protein. The data contain some 500,000 distinct CDR3 sequences, roughly 14% of them singletons. What was sequenced was blood. The source is a young woman with Graves' hyperthyroidism. The V call is TRBV15, the J call TRBJ2-2; 8 bases agree with TRBD2. The CDR3 DNA reads as TGTGCCACCAGCAGAGACCGGGGGGGGAGAGCGGAGCTGTTTTTT. Translated, it gives CATSRDRGGRAELFF.